Presented here are 7 T cell receptor beta chains from one specimen sequenced in a study of blood T cell repertoires in COVID-19. Sequencing was performed with immunoSEQ multiplex PCR; in TCRdb, only in-frame clones are kept and a portion is missing. This table has 65,000 to 90,000 clones, roughly four fifths appearing once. The sequencing sample was made of peripheral blood. These receptor sequences come from a woman aged 60-75 years with acute or convalescent COVID-19.

Written as DNA, the CDR3 is TGTGCCTGGAGTGGGCGGGGAGAAGCTTTCTTT. Amino acid sequence: CAWSGRGEAFF. This chain joins TRBV30 and TRBJ1-1; D unclear. The CDR3 extends over 11 amino acids. V gave up 1 base and J gave up 8 bases, with 8 bases separating them. CDR1 is GTSNPN, CDR2 SVGIG, per germline (reference sequence). The entire variable domain, with the rest obtained from reference TRBV30 and TRBJ1-1, is as follows: SQTIHQWPATLVQPVGSPLSLECTVEGTSNPNLYWYRQAAGRGLQLLFYSVGIGQISSEVPQNLSASRPQDRQFILSSKKLLLSDSGFYLCAWSGRGEAFFGQGTRLTVV.

The chain uses TRBV2 and TRBJ1-4; 8 bases are a match to TRBD1. J was trimmed by 8 bases and V by 3 bases; bases with no gene match: 11. The CDR3 sequence is 16 residues long. Germline lookup yields CDR1 SNHLY and CDR2 FYNNEI. The CDR3 nucleotides read TGTGCCAGCAGTGATCTACCTAGGACAGGGAGGGAAAAACTGTTTTTT. Its translation is CASSDLPRTGREKLFF.

V gene TRBV30 combines with J gene TRBJ1-1, with D possibly matching TRBD1 (6 bases). Germline V gives CDR1 GTSNPN, CDR2 SVGIG (reference sequence). This CDR3 has 13 amino acids. Trimming removed 5 bases at V and 4 bases at J, with 14 bases between. The CDR3 sequence: CAWAEQGSTEAFF. In nucleotides, the CDR3 is TGTGCCTGGGCGGAACAGGGAAGCACTGAAGCTTTCTTT.

V is TRBV29-1 and J is TRBJ2-1, with 11 positions matching TRBD2. CDR3 length: 17 amino acids. Germline-derived CDR1 and CDR2 are SQVTM and ANQGSEA. With 5 bases clipped from V and 3 bases from J, the junction kept 12 bases outside the gene matches. Here the CDR3 DNA reads TGCAGCGTTTCAGGCCCACTAGCGGGGGCCCTCTACAATGAGCAGTTCTTC. Residues: CSVSGPLAGALYNEQFF.

The gene calls are TRBV5-6 and TRBJ1-3, with unresolved D. With the DNA end fitting TRBJ2-2 better, the J assignment may be wrong. The CDR3 runs 13 residues. CDR1 and CDR2 (germline): SGHDT, YYEEEE. The CDR3 spells CASSLADWGELFF. CDR3 coding DNA: TGTGCCAGCAGCTTGGCCGACTGGGGGGAGCTGTTTTTT.

This clone was found a few times. In nucleotides, the CDR3 is TGTGCCATCGGATCGTCAGGGAACTCTGGAAACACCATATATTTT. Its protein product is CAIGSSGNSGNTIYF. V and J are TRBV10-3 and TRBJ1-3; tentatively, D is TRBD1 (5 bases). This CDR3 comprises 15 residues. Germline CDR1 ENHRY, CDR2 SYGVKD. Trimming cost V 8 bases and J 0 bases, with 14 bases left between them.

This clone has just one count. This chain connects TRBV6-5 to TRBJ2-1; D perhaps matches TRBD2 (6 bases). Trimming stripped 6 bases from V and 5 bases from J, with 17 bases between. The germline CDR1 and CDR2 sequences are MNHEY and SVGAGI. The CDR3 runs to 15 residues. In DNA form, the CDR3 reads TGTGCCAGCAGCTCTCCTCGCTCGGGGGACAATGAGCAGTTCTTC. Translated, it gives CASSSPRSGDNEQFF.